This TCR beta chain was retrieved from a study of blood T cell repertoires in COVID-19. Study-wide context: The United States, Italy and Spain supplied acute and convalescent COVID-19 samples. Sample material is recorded as cDNA or gDNA derived from T cells, B-cell-depleted T cells, or PBMCs.

Across under 25 US areas, participants ranged in age from about 18 to 100 years. Which cohort a participant joined came from the clinical history participants gave. With V trimmed by 4 bases and J by 2 bases, 5 bases remained unmatched. Germline CDR1 SGHDN, CDR2 FVKESK. The CDR3 covers 15 residues. The protocol was immunoSEQ multiplex PCR, while the TCRdb copy is restricted to in-frame clones and leaves out a portion. The sample lists roughly 250,000 clones; around 90% were seen once. This sequence joins TRBV14 and TRBJ2-7; 10 bases map to TRBD1. What was sequenced was PBMCs or T cells enriched from blood (not recorded which). The sequence was collected from a woman aged 45-65 years who had recovered from COVID-19. The CDR3 here is CASSPPGTGAYEQYF. The CDR3 DNA sequence: TGTGCCAGCAGCCCCCCCGGGACAGGGGCCTACGAGCAGTACTTC.